The following is a T cell receptor (beta chain) sequence with its context. A junction boundary mismatches the germline segment, possibly from a read error. This sample was taken from a study of blood T cell repertoires in COVID-19. The repertoire was sequenced with immunoSEQ multiplex PCR; TCRdb's copy has only in-frame clones and lacks some. The sample has 100,000 to 120,000 clones, approximately 68% seen once. The source material was peripheral blood. This receptor was identified in a woman in her sixties with acute or convalescent COVID-19.

CDR3 sequence reads: CVSSVLQGRSSGANVLTF. The CDR3 DNA sequence: TGTGTCAGCAGTGTCTTGCAGGGAAGAAGCTCTGGGGCCAACGTCCTGACTTTC. The J gene is TRBJ2-6, the V gene TRBV2, with a possible D match to TRBD1 (5 bases). The CDR3 length is 18 residues. Germline loops: CDR1 SNHLY, CDR2 FYNNEI.